This T cell receptor (beta chain) was recorded in a study of regulatory T cells in long-lasting Graves disease (TCRdb year 2021). Context from the whole study: Patients with newly diagnosed Graves' disease had been on antithyroid drugs for under 3 months. Persistent Graves' disease patients were compared with newly diagnosed Graves' disease patients by peripheral blood TCR sequencing and RNA sequencing. The study was registered as a clinical trial and conducted in China. A total of roughly 35 samples underwent TCR sequencing: about 13 from persistent and around 20 from newly diagnosed Graves' disease patients. The full study reports these points: Peripheral blood alone was examined, since thyroid tissue, which constituted the primary lesion, could not be accessed. Sequencing and analysis were limited to the TCR beta chain. Persistent Graves' disease patients showed lower TCR Shannon entropy and fewer highly expanded clones than newly diagnosed patients, suggesting clonal expansion. Persistent disease showed preferential use of TRBV28, TRBJ1-2 and TRBJ2-5, whereas newly diagnosed disease favored TRBV20-1 and TRBJ2-1. The authors acknowledged the small sample size as a limitation that may reduce accuracy. Patients with persistent disease shared more public clonotypes (around 3,000) than newly diagnosed patients did (approximately 1,000).

This clonotype showed up many times. Its antigen remains unidentified. There are no base qualities to consult, and no much larger clone falls within one base. The time point tag for this specimen amounts to: newly diagnosed GD, antithyroid drugs for less than 3 months. For both TCR sequencing and RNA sequencing, RNA was extracted from PBMCs in TRIzol. The diagnosis of Graves' disease followed American Thyroid Association guidelines. The patients came from an endocrinology department in Xi'an, China. From each patient, approximately 10 milliliters of peripheral blood was collected into an EDTA anticoagulant tube. Ficoll Paque Plus density gradient separation was used to isolate PBMCs, and no further T cell sorting was done. An Agilent 2100 Bioanalyzer and agarose gel were used to check RNA quality, while a NanoDrop 2000 measured RNA concentration. The germline V gene (reference sequence) supplies CDR1 MNHEY and CDR2 SMNVEV. The CDR3 numbers 17 residues from cysteine through phenylalanine. The retained sequence is limited to the CDR3, 51 bases, with the frame set at the first base. V and J are trimmed by 7 bases and 1 base, and the gene matches miss 12 bases of the junction.

To prepare the library, multiplex PCR was applied. The instrument was an Illumina HiSeq 4000. TCR beta libraries were built with iRepertoire HTBI primers and Arm-PCR amplification of CDR3 regions. Gel purification was performed on PCR products prior to sequencing. The original pipeline was this. Gene usage analysis of CDR3 amino acid clonotypes used the 60 to 75 TRBV and fewer than 15 TRBJ segments found across samples. Filtered high-quality paired reads were merged into contigs using COPE and FqMerger. BLAST was used to align contigs to IMGT TRBV, TRBD and TRBJ reference genes, with CDR3 defined following IMGT. Any clonotype with a frequency above 0.1% was classified as a highly expanded clone. Repertoire diversity was measured by Shannon entropy, and V-J evenness by the Gini coefficient. A clonotype was considered public if more than one individual shared it. The public reads were run again by TCRdb, first through fastp at Q25 and then through MiXCR, and only productive beta chains were kept. Rows are combined by CDR3 protein, so each entry shows the most common genes and DNA. The V and J calls, along with clone size, are taken from TCRdb and not from the paper's own processing. Recorded for this sample are roughly 510,000 distinct CDR3 sequences; 15% to 20% of them occurred a single time. The ten top clones hold about 11% of the sample.

The data also belong to a second study, concerning T cells in Graves' hyperthyroidism and ophthalmopathy. As the second publication notes: Stable Graves' hyperthyroidism was defined as the absence of progression to ophthalmopathy over 18 months of follow-up. The hyperthyroidism patients were between 18 and 65 years old and newly diagnosed, with a disease duration of less than 2 months. Patients with uncontrolled infections, other autoimmune diseases, pregnancy or lactation were excluded. Diagnoses were based on clinical symptoms, serum thyroxine and TRAb, thyroid ultrasound and orbital computed tomography. The TCR CDR3 was subjected to a first round of RT-PCR using the HTBI primer set and the Qiagen OneStep RT-PCR kit. Blood samples also contained most of the expanded thyroid clonotypes (frequency above 0.001), which suggests that blood repertoires may reflect thyroid immune responses. In cross-validation, a model built on a 13 V-J signature told ophthalmopathy apart from stable hyperthyroidism with approximately 90% sensitivity and about 81% specificity, and in testing the same model reached 80%/75%. In validation, the model predicted progression to ophthalmopathy a median of about 6 months before onset, with roughly 71% sensitivity and about 72% specificity. A discovery cohort of fewer than 110 patients, about 40 with Graves' ophthalmopathy and roughly 59 with stable Graves' hyperthyroidism, was used to find distinguishing TCR V-J signatures. Prospective prediction of ophthalmopathy was tested in an independent validation cohort of under 20 hyperthyroidism patients and 17 patients who later progressed to ophthalmopathy. The roughly 94 discovery patients were randomly divided into training and test sets at a 7:3 ratio. Thyroid tissue and blood T-cell repertoires from about six Graves' hyperthyroidism patients were also compared in the study. After blood sampling, hyperthyroidism patients were treated with methimazole at a starting dose of 30 mg daily, and ophthalmopathy patients were treated with high-dose intravenous methylprednisolone. Libraries were constructed in a second round of multiplex PCR, after which size selection and purification were performed. Sequencing of the libraries was done on an Illumina HiSeq2000 using paired-end 100 bp reads. SOAPnuke was used to process the raw data, removing reads that contained adapters or uncalled bases, had a mean Phred below 15, or lacked an exact match to the constant primer or identifier. High-quality paired reads were merged with COPE v1.2.5, and unique nucleotide sequences were defined as clonotypes. MiTCR v1.1 was used to align the clonotypes against IMGT TRBV, TRBD and TRBJ reference segments. The analysis was restricted to V-J combinations with a frequency above 0.0001, which together covered around 99% of the repertoires. The TCS score was defined as the ratio of F50 (clonal expansion) to E x V (chaos), calculated using BLOSUM62-based TCRdist between CDR3 peptides within each V-J. Welch's t-statistics and random forest reduced around 550 V-J features to about 13, which were used in a naive Bayes classifier (R e1071). Sample size was not statistically predetermined, and blinding of investigators to group allocation was not performed. The paper describes TCR Vbeta CDR3 sequencing of fewer than 150 peripheral blood samples, made up of roughly 40 ophthalmopathy patients, roughly 80 hyperthyroidism patients and 17 progressor patients.

The origin of this receptor is a man between 18 and 29 years old with Graves disease. Donor details come from another sample of the same person, matched by shared clones. The chain uses TRBV27 and TRBJ2-5, and TRBD1 matches 10 of the central bases. The sequencing used peripheral blood mononuclear cells (PBMCs), collected at new diagnosis, from a patient treated with antithyroid drugs. The CDR3 loop reads CASTPRYGTGAQETQYF. The base sequence is TGTGCCAGCACCCCCCGCTACGGGACAGGGGCCCAAGAGACCCAGTACTTC.